What follows are 32 T cell receptor beta chains derived from one specimen sequenced in a study of T cell responses to AZD1222 COVID-19 vaccine. The assay was immunoSEQ multiplex PCR, and TCRdb's table has in-frame clones only and misses some. The sample consists of more than 80,000 clones, 85% to 90% of them appearing once. Specimen: peripheral blood, collected 28 days after the second AZD1222 dose. The receptors were gathered from an adult who received the AZD1222 COVID-19 vaccine.

The V gene is TRBV5-1, the J gene TRBJ2-2; D is ambiguous. Germline CDR1 and CDR2: SGHRS and YFSETQ. The CDR3 consists of 15 residues. Trimming took 2 bases from V and 0 from J, leaving 8 bases between them. The CDR3 DNA is TGCGCCAGCAGCTTCTCCCTTTCGAACACCGGGGAGCTGTTTTTT. It encodes CASSFSLSNTGELFF.

The chain links TRBV12-3 or TRBV12-4 to TRBJ2-1; D remains unclear. The CDR3 is made up of 11 amino acids. With 3 bases removed from V and 10 bases from J, the gap between germline ends came to 7 bases. Here the CDR3 reads CASSFRVEQFF. The CDR3 DNA reads as TGTGCCAGCAGTTTTCGGGTAGAGCAGTTCTTC.

V is TRBV7-8 and J is TRBJ1-1; TRBD1 matches 9 bases. CDR1 is SGHVS, CDR2 FQNEAQ, per germline. The trim removed 5 bases at V and 5 bases at J, leaving 9 bases unmatched. The CDR3 totals 15 residues. The CDR3 spells CASSPTGGILTEAFF. CDR3 nucleotide sequence: TGTGCCAGCAGCCCGACAGGGGGGATTCTGACTGAAGCTTTCTTT.

This clone was found once. The chain is built from TRBV9 and TRBJ2-3; D unclear. CDR3 length equals 14 residues. V was cut by 0 bases and J by 2 bases, with 7 bases left in between. CDR1 and CDR2 from the germline V gene are SGDLS and YYNGEE. This CDR3 reads CASSVGTVTDTQYF. The CDR3 region has the DNA TGTGCCAGCAGCGTAGGTACAGTCACAGATACGCAGTATTTT. The variable domain in full, with the rest retrieved from reference TRBV9 and TRBJ2-3, is DSGVTQTPKHLITATGQRVTLRCSPRSGDLSVYWYQQSLDQGLQFLIQYYNGEERAKGNILERFSAQQFPDLHSELNLSSLELGDSALYFCASSVGTVTDTQYFGPGTRLTVL.

This chain joins TRBV6-5 and TRBJ1-3; no firm D call. The CDR3 consists of 14 residues. In germline, CDR1 is MNHEY, CDR2 SVGAGI. Trimming took off 4 bases at V and 3 bases at J, with 10 bases between the two ends. In DNA form, the CDR3 reads TGTGCCAGCAGTTCCGGGGAACTTGGAAACACCATATATTTT. Residues: CASSSGELGNTIYF.

The chain has TRBV5-1 and TRBJ2-5; a weak D match, TRBD2 (6 bases). The germline V and J ends were trimmed by 4 bases and 3 bases, with 13 bases remaining between them. This CDR3 is 14 amino acids long. CDR1 SGHRS and CDR2 YFSETQ come from the germline V gene. The CDR3 spells CASSPPGAEETQYF. The DNA for the CDR3 is TGCGCCAGCAGCCCCCCGGGAGCAGAAGAGACCCAGTACTTC.

The rearrangement links TRBV5-4 to TRBJ2-7; unclear D gene. The CDR3 is 11 residues long. Trimming pared 3 bases from V and 3 bases from J, leaving 4 bases between. From germline, CDR1 is SGHNT and CDR2 YYREEE (reference sequence). The DNA for the CDR3 is TGTGCCAGCAGCTCCGACTACGAGCAGTACTTC. It encodes CASSSDYEQYF.

The rearrangement joins TRBV6-5 to TRBJ1-2; tentatively, D is TRBD1 (6 bases). The V end lost 5 bases, the J end lost 5 bases, and 18 bases lay between the germline ends. CDR3 size: 15 residues. CDR1 and CDR2 (germline): MNHEY, SVGAGI. The CDR3 DNA follows: TGTGCCAGCAGTCCCTACAGGGCGCCCGGTTATGGCTACACCTTC. This encodes CASSPYRAPGYGYTF.

The genes are TRBV7-2 and TRBJ2-3, with 13 bases matching TRBD2. J lost 3 bases, V lost 6 bases, and 6 bases had no gene match. This CDR3 has 16 amino acids. Germline assignment: CDR1 SGHTA and CDR2 FQGNSA. In nucleotides, the CDR3 is TGTGCCAGCAGTCCAACTAGCGGGGGGGCGACAGATACGCAGTATTTT. Translated: CASSPTSGGATDTQYF.

The gene calls are TRBV2 and TRBJ2-1; TRBD2 matches at 7 bases. Germline V CDR1 and CDR2: SNHLY, FYNNEI. The CDR3 is 13 amino acids. Trimming cost V 6 bases and J 4 bases; bases outside gene matches: 3. The CDR3 nucleotides are TGTGCCAGCAGGAGCGGGGAGTACAATGAGCAGTTCTTC. Encoded protein: CASRSGEYNEQFF.

The genes are TRBV6-1 and TRBJ1-5; D is unclear. CDR3 length: 13 residues. CDR1 is MNHNS and CDR2 is SASEGT in the germline V gene. The V end was cut by 1 base, the J end by 11 bases, with 12 bases between. The CDR3, as DNA: TGTGCCAGCAGTGAAGAGACCCATGGGTCCCAGCATTTT. Amino acid sequence: CASSEETHGSQHF.

This clone was recorded only once. One end of the junction is discordant with germline, which a read error may explain. This chain connects TRBV5-1 to TRBJ1-1; 8 bases are a match to TRBD1. Germline lookup yields CDR1 SGHRS and CDR2 YFSETQ. The CDR3 length is 14 residues. CDR3 bases: TGCGCCAGCAGTTTGGCACAGGGGGAGACTGAAGCTTTCTTT. Its translation: CASSLAQGETEAFF.

The rearrangement uses TRBV25-1 and TRBJ1-1; D is ambiguous. Germline lookup yields CDR1 MGHDK and CDR2 SYGVNS. The CDR3 is 14 amino acids. Trimming cost V 3 bases and J 4 bases, with 12 bases left between them. This chain's CDR3 is CASSDFSGSTEAFF. The CDR3 DNA reads TGTGCCAGCAGTGATTTTTCCGGGAGCACTGAAGCTTTCTTT.

This chain joins TRBV7-3 and TRBJ1-1; 7 bases match TRBD1. This CDR3 contains 15 residues. Germline values: CDR1 SGHTA, CDR2 FQGTGA. V shed 5 bases, J shed 2 bases, and the junction held 8 bases outside the gene matches. CDR3 sequence: CASSPTRDSNTEAFF. The CDR3 DNA reads as TGTGCCAGCAGCCCAACCCGGGACAGCAACACTGAAGCTTTCTTT. Full variable domain (remainder filled in from reference TRBV7-3 and TRBJ1-1): GAGVSQTPSNKVTEKGKYVELRCDPISGHTALYWYRQSLGQGPEFLIYFQGTGAADDSGLPNDRFFAVRPEGSVSTLKIQRTERGDSAVYLCASSPTRDSNTEAFFGQGTRLTVV.

The rearrangement joins TRBV5-1 to TRBJ2-7; the match to TRBD1 covers 8 bases. The V segment lost 1 base and the J segment 4 bases; nucleotides outside the gene matches: 1. The CDR3 length is 13 residues. Germline CDR1 SGHRS, CDR2 YFSETQ. CDR3 in amino acids: CASSLRQGYEQYF. CDR3 coding DNA: TGCGCCAGCAGCTTGCGACAGGGGTACGAGCAGTACTTC.

This chain connects TRBV7-3 to TRBJ1-6, with 9 bases identical to TRBD1. The CDR3 consists of 15 residues. CDR1 is SGHTA, CDR2 FQGTGA, per germline. With 2 bases clipped from V and 9 bases from J, the junction kept 5 bases outside the gene matches. The CDR3 DNA reads as TGTGCCAGCAGCTTACGGACAGGGGATAGTTCACCCCTCCACTTT. Its protein product is CASSLRTGDSSPLHF.

The chain is built from TRBV11-2 and TRBJ1-6, with unresolved D. Germline V gives CDR1 SGHAT, CDR2 FQNNGV. V was pared by 2 bases and J by 10 bases, with 15 bases between. The CDR3 sequence is 15 residues long. CDR3 loop: CASSLSGLAGSPLHF. The DNA for the CDR3 is TGTGCCAGCAGCTTATCGGGGTTGGCTGGGTCACCCCTCCACTTT.

This chain uses TRBV4-1 with TRBJ2-1; 8 positions agree with TRBD2. CDR3 length: 16 amino acids. With 3 bases clipped from V and 9 bases from J, the junction kept 13 bases outside the gene matches. Germline CDR1 is MGHRA and CDR2 is YSYEKL. CDR3 amino acids: CASSHNSGTGPGEQFF. CDR3 DNA: TGCGCCAGCAGCCATAATAGCGGGACCGGTCCCGGTGAGCAGTTCTTC.

V is TRBV15 and J is TRBJ2-5; the D call may be TRBD1 or TRBD2 (5 bases each). With 0 bases removed from V and 5 bases from J, the gap between germline ends came to 13 bases. The CDR3 covers 15 residues. In germline, CDR1 is LNHNV, CDR2 YYDKDF (reference sequence). The DNA of the CDR3 is TGTGCCACCAGCAGAGACCTGGGAGAGGGGGAGACCCAGTACTTC. Its protein is CATSRDLGEGETQYF.

The V gene is TRBV5-1, the J gene TRBJ1-5; 10 positions agree with TRBD1. The CDR3 has 16 residues. V was clipped by 0 bases and J by 5 bases; unmatched bases: 5. The germline CDR1 and CDR2 sequences are SGHRS and YFSETQ. The CDR3 reads CASSLVWDRGYQPQHF. CDR3 sequence (DNA): TGCGCCAGCAGCTTGGTTTGGGACAGGGGTTATCAGCCCCAGCATTTT.

J is TRBJ2-1 and V is TRBV6-5; 8 bases align to TRBD2. Germline V gives CDR1 MNHEY, CDR2 SVGAGI. The CDR3 loop spans 15 amino acids. Trimming cost V 4 bases and J 3 bases; bases outside gene matches: 5. DNA for the CDR3: TGTGCCAGCAGTTTCCTAGCGGGTGGCTACAATGAGCAGTTCTTC. Protein: CASSFLAGGYNEQFF.

DNA of the CDR3: TGTGCCAGCAGCCAAGGGCCAGGGGGACCAAATGGCTACACCTTC. Encoded protein: CASSQGPGGPNGYTF. This rearrangement joins TRBV3-1 (or the pseudogene TRBV3-2) to TRBJ1-2, with 7 nucleotides matching TRBD1. Looked up from germline, CDR1 is LGHDT and CDR2 is YNNKEL (reference sequence). V gave up 1 base and J gave up 6 bases; unmatched junction bases: 8. The CDR3 sequence is 15 residues long.

The chain employs TRBV7-3 and TRBJ1-4, with 8 bases aligning to TRBD1. The CDR3 is made up of 24 amino acids. Unmatched junction bases numbered 32, after V lost 0 bases and J lost 8 bases. Germline CDR1 reads SGHTA; CDR2 reads FQGTGA. DNA for the CDR3: TGTGCCAGCAGCTTAACGCGTAGACGGTGGACAGGGAAGACAGACGCGAGGCACTGCGAAAAACTGTTTTTT. Protein sequence: CASSLTRRRWTGKTDARHCEKLFF.

As to this clone: A junction boundary mismatches the germline segment, possibly from a read error. The chain combines TRBV7-2 with TRBJ2-5; a weak D match, TRBD1 (6 bases). Germline CDR1 SGHTA, CDR2 FQGNSA. The CDR3 contains 16 residues. The CDR3 loop reads CASSSRGGGLAPSQHF. CDR3 DNA sequence: TGTGCCAGCAGCTCAAGAGGTGGGGGCCTGGCCCCCTCGCAGCACTTC.

V and J are TRBV27 and TRBJ2-1; TRBD2 agrees at 12 bases. With V trimmed by 5 bases and J by 6 bases, 5 bases remained unmatched. Germline assignment: CDR1 MNHEY and CDR2 SMNVEV (reference sequence). The CDR3 totals 15 residues. The DNA of the CDR3 is TGTGCCAGCAGTGCTAGCGGGAGGGCCCGCAATGAGCAGTTCTTC. It encodes CASSASGRARNEQFF.

This chain connects TRBV7-2 to TRBJ1-2, with D unclear. CDR3 length: 15 residues. The germline gives CDR1 SGHTA, CDR2 FQGNSA. The V gene lost 5 bases and the J gene lost 2 bases, with 15 bases spanning the gap. The DNA of the CDR3 is TGTGCCAGCAGCCCCCGATCTGGAAGGAACTATGGCTACACCTTC. This sequence encodes CASSPRSGRNYGYTF.

This chain connects TRBV4-3 to TRBJ2-7, with 9 bases that match TRBD1. Looked up from germline, CDR1 is LGHNA and CDR2 is YSLEER. J gave up 6 bases and V 0 bases, and 15 bases lay outside the gene matches. CDR3 size: 18 residues. CDR3 residues: CASSQDSGRGQGSLEQYF. For the CDR3, the DNA is TGCGCCAGCAGCCAAGATTCTGGTAGGGGACAGGGTTCCCTCGAGCAGTACTTC.

The chain uses TRBV2 and TRBJ2-3; 9 nucleotides line up with TRBD2. After removal of 7 bases from V and 0 bases from J, the junction contained 11 bases not matched to a gene. CDR1 is SNHLY and CDR2 is FYNNEI in the germline V gene. This CDR3 contains 17 residues. The chain's CDR3 is CASKRRASGTSTDTQYF. The CDR3 DNA follows: TGTGCCAGCAAACGGCGGGCTAGCGGGACTAGCACAGATACGCAGTATTTT. The whole variable domain, filled in from reference TRBV2 and TRBJ2-3, reads EPEVTQTPSHQVTQMGQEVILRCVPISNHLYFYWYRQILGQKVEFLVSFYNNEISEKSEIFDDQFSVERPDGSNFTLKIRSTKLEDSAMYFCASKRRASGTSTDTQYFGPGTRLTVL.

This sequence joins TRBV6-6 and TRBJ1-6, with a tentative D call TRBD1 (5 bases). The V end lost 6 bases, the J end lost 9 bases, and 15 bases lay between the germline ends. The germline V gene has CDR1 MNHNY and CDR2 SVGAGI (reference sequence). This CDR3 region has 14 residues. In nucleotides, the CDR3 is TGTGCCAGCAGCCCCAGGGCGGGGAGTTCACCCCTCCACTTT. This translates into CASSPRAGSSPLHF.

The V gene is TRBV27, the J gene TRBJ1-4, with TRBD1 matching over 7 bases. Trimming cost V 4 bases and J 1 base; bases outside gene matches: 12. From germline, CDR1 is MNHEY and CDR2 SMNVEV (reference sequence). The CDR3 is 18 residues long. The CDR3 bases are TGTGCCAGCAGTTCCATCGCCCCAGGGGGGGGAACTAATGAAAAACTGTTTTTT. Its translation is CASSSIAPGGGTNEKLFF. The full variable domain, completed using reference TRBV27 and TRBJ1-4, is EAQVTQNPRYLITVTGKKLTVTCSQNMNHEYMSWYRQDPGLGLRQIYYSMNVEVTDKGDVPEGYKVSRKEKRNFPLILESPSPNQTSLYFCASSSIAPGGGTNEKLFFGSGTQLSVL.

The V and J genes are TRBV14 and TRBJ2-5; D is ambiguous. The CDR3 length is 14 residues. Per the germline V gene, CDR1 is SGHDN and CDR2 is FVKESK. With 0 bases removed from V and 2 bases from J, the gap between germline ends came to 7 bases. In nucleotides, the CDR3 is TGTGCCAGCAGCCAAGATCTGGTACAAGAGACCCAGTACTTC. This gives the protein CASSQDLVQETQYF. Variable domain in full (rest from reference TRBV14 and TRBJ2-5): EAGVTQFPSHSVIEKGQTVTLRCDPISGHDNLYWYRRVMGKEIKFLLHFVKESKQDESGMPNNRFLAERTGGTYSTLKVQPAELEDSGVYFCASSQDLVQETQYFGPGTRLLVL.

This rearrangement joins TRBV7-8 to TRBJ2-3; perhaps TRBD2 as D (7 bases). Germline V gives CDR1 SGHVS, CDR2 FQNEAQ. This CDR3 is 15 amino acids long. V dropped 7 bases and J dropped 4 bases, with 18 bases sitting between them. The CDR3: CASNSMGGPSDTQYF. CDR3 DNA: TGTGCCAGCAACTCGATGGGGGGGCCCTCAGATACGCAGTATTTT.